The rows below give T cell receptor beta chains drawn from one sample of a study of blood T cell repertoires in COVID-19. Libraries were prepared by immunoSEQ multiplex PCR; TCRdb keeps only in-frame clonotypes and omits some of them. Counted here are roughly 200,000 clones, roughly nine tenths occurring once; the ten biggest clones make up roughly 2.4%. Material for sequencing was PBMCs or T cells enriched from blood (not recorded which). These receptor sequences come from a woman in her thirties or forties with acute COVID-19. The CDR3 runs from the conserved cysteine through the conserved F or W. A D gene is named only where the DNA matches it firmly. A row's size may be missing; if present it is once, few, many or a size class.

.	TRBV19	many	TRBJ2-3	18	CASSISEGRGIDTDTQYF	TGTGCCAGTAGTATAAGTGAGGGACGGGGGATTGACACAGATACGCAGTATTTT
TRBD2	TRBV18	many	TRBJ2-7	17	CASSLRETSFFPYEQYF	TGTGCCAGCTCCCTAAGGGAGACTAGCTTCTTTCCCTACGAGCAGTACTTC
.	TRBV3-1/TRBV3-2	.	TRBJ2-3	15	CASSQVRGAKDTQYF	TGTGCCAGCAGCCAAGTTCGGGGGGCTAAAGATACGCAGTATTTT
TRBD1	TRBV27	.	TRBJ2-7	14	CASSKQGLSYEQYF	TGTGCCAGCAGTAAACAGGGGCTCTCCTACGAGCAGTACTTC
.	TRBV29-1	.	TRBJ1-5	14	CSVLGTDSNQPQHF	TGCAGCGTCCTTGGCACCGATAGCAATCAGCCCCAGCATTTT
TRBD1	TRBV6-4	.	TRBJ2-6	19	CASSHPPGQEPSGANVLTF	TGTGCCAGCAGTCATCCGCCGGGACAGGAACCCTCTGGGGCCAACGTCCTGACTTTC
TRBD2	TRBV19	once	TRBJ2-1	15	CASSRTSGGHNEQFF	TGTGCCAGTAGTCGGACTAGCGGGGGGCACAATGAGCAGTTCTTC
.	TRBV29-1	.	TRBJ1-1	10	CSVTPTEAFF	TGCAGCGTAACACCCACTGAAGCTTTCTTT
.	TRBV7-9	few	TRBJ1-1	15	CASSSTGNGNTEAFF	TGTGCCAGCAGCTCAACAGGAAATGGAAACACTGAAGCTTTCTTT
TRBD2	TRBV19	.	TRBJ2-5	11	CASRNSGAQYF	TGTGCCAGTAGAAATAGCGGGGCACAGTACTTC
TRBD2	TRBV7-6	.	TRBJ2-3	15	CASSLAGGFTDTQYF	TGTGCCAGCAGCCTAGCGGGGGGGTTCACAGATACGCAGTATTTT
TRBD2	TRBV24-1	.	TRBJ2-1	16	CATSPSGGTDYNEQFF	TGTGCCACCAGTCCTAGCGGGGGGACCGATTACAATGAGCAGTTCTTC
TRBD1	TRBV10-3	.	TRBJ2-1	14	CAISPGQNFNEQFF	TGTGCCATCAGCCCGGGACAGAACTTCAATGAGCAGTTCTTC
.	TRBV2	.	TRBJ2-6	18	CASSEEFPRGPGANVLTF	TGTGCCAGCAGTGAAGAGTTTCCGCGGGGGCCTGGGGCCAACGTCCTGACTTTC
TRBD2	TRBV5-1	.	TRBJ2-1	15	CASSLGLAGQNEQFF	TGCGCCAGCAGCTTGGGACTAGCGGGGCAGAATGAGCAGTTCTTC
.	TRBV30	.	TRBJ1-5	14	CAWSPRRVEQPQHF	TGTGCCTGGAGTCCCCGCAGGGTAGAGCAGCCCCAGCATTTT
TRBD2	TRBV5-6	.	TRBJ2-3	17	CASSPRTSGGYTDTQYF	TGTGCCAGCAGCCCCCGGACTAGCGGGGGCTACACAGATACGCAGTATTTT
TRBD1	TRBV7-2	.	TRBJ2-7	15	CASSMSGTGHYEQYF	TGTGCCAGCAGCATGTCCGGGACAGGACACTACGAGCAGTACTTC
.	TRBV6-5	.	TRBJ2-1	13	CASSYNNPNEQFF	TGTGCCAGCAGTTACAACAACCCCAATGAGCAGTTCTTC
.	TRBV7-2	.	TRBJ2-2	14	CASSLTRVDGELFF	TGTGCCAGCAGCTTAACCAGGGTGGACGGGGAGCTGTTTTTT
TRBD1	TRBV6-1	.	TRBJ1-5	16	CASSARDRGRYQPQHF	TGTGCCAGCAGTGCCCGAGACAGGGGGCGTTATCAGCCCCAGCATTTT
TRBD1	TRBV2	.	TRBJ2-3	16	CASATGPGQGANTQYF	TGTGCCAGCGCCACAGGACCGGGACAGGGGGCAAATACGCAGTATTTT
TRBD2	TRBV19	.	TRBJ2-1	15	CASTLTSGGYNEQFF	TGTGCCAGTACCTTGACTAGCGGGGGTTACAATGAGCAGTTCTTC
TRBD2	TRBV5-1	.	TRBJ2-7	17	CASSLAFRLAGDYEQYF	TGCGCCAGCAGCTTGGCCTTCAGGCTAGCGGGAGACTACGAGCAGTACTTC
.	TRBV7-2	once	TRBJ1-1	13	CASSANRRTEAFF	TGTGCCAGCAGCGCCAACAGAAGGACTGAAGCTTTCTTT
.	TRBV4-3	.	TRBJ1-2	17	CASSQDTKAGTFYGYTF	TGCGCCAGCAGCCAAGATACGAAGGCAGGAACCTTCTATGGCTACACCTTC
.	TRBV2	few	TRBJ1-2	13	CASSPRQAYGYTF	TGTGCCAGCAGTCCCAGACAGGCCTATGGCTACACCTTC
.	TRBV2	.	TRBJ1-1	13	CASGAGLGTEAFF	TGTGCCAGTGGGGCAGGGTTGGGCACTGAAGCTTTCTTT
.	TRBV9	.	TRBJ2-7	17	CASSVGAGPLVKGEQYF	TGTGCCAGCAGCGTAGGAGCGGGTCCCCTAGTGAAAGGCGAGCAGTACTTC
.	TRBV13	few	TRBJ2-2	12	CASSSGAGELFF	TGTGCCAGCAGCTCAGGCGCGGGGGAGCTGTTTTTT
TRBD2	TRBV3-1/TRBV3-2	.	TRBJ2-3	18	CASSHRGLAGGRTDTQYF	TGTGCCAGCAGCCATAGAGGACTAGCGGGGGGACGTACAGATACGCAGTATTTT
TRBD2	TRBV5-4	.	TRBJ2-5	15	CASSLALAVQETQYF	TGTGCCAGCAGCTTGGCACTAGCGGTACAAGAGACCCAGTACTTC
.	TRBV6-5	.	TRBJ2-5	14	CASRGGLIQETQYF	TGTGCCAGCAGAGGTGGGCTGATCCAAGAGACCCAGTACTTC
TRBD2	TRBV5-8	few	TRBJ2-2	17	CASSRSGLAGYTGELFF	TGTGCCAGCAGCCGTTCAGGACTAGCGGGATACACCGGGGAGCTGTTTTTT
TRBD1	TRBV19	.	TRBJ1-6	21	CASSKGRTGDDLAPGNSPLHF	TGTGCCAGTAGTAAAGGCCGGACAGGTGATGATCTAGCTCCGGGAAATTCACCCCTCCACTTT
.	TRBV10-1	.	TRBJ2-7	15	CASSEGSQGSYEQYF	TGCGCCAGCAGTGAGGGGTCACAGGGATCCTACGAGCAGTACTTC
TRBD1	TRBV19	.	TRBJ2-1	16	CASAAPTGVGHDEQFF	TGTGCCAGTGCCGCACCTACAGGGGTAGGACACGATGAGCAGTTCTTC
TRBD1	TRBV18	.	TRBJ2-6	19	CASSVLVGQGALGANVLTF	TGTGCCAGCTCAGTCCTCGTGGGGCAGGGGGCGCTTGGGGCCAACGTCCTGACTTTC
TRBD1	TRBV6-6	.	TRBJ1-4	14	CASSKQGAGEKLFF	TGTGCCAGCAGTAAACAGGGGGCAGGTGAAAAACTGTTTTTT
.	TRBV5-4	.	TRBJ1-6	16	CASRDTGSLYNSPLHF	TGTGCCAGCAGGGACACCGGGTCTCTATATAATTCACCCCTCCACTTT
TRBD1	TRBV5-4	once	TRBJ1-2	16	CASSSDLTGGGYGYTF	TGTGCCAGCAGCTCTGACCTTACAGGGGGCGGCTATGGCTACACCTTC
.	TRBV13	.	TRBJ1-2	14	CASSLREGVSGYTF	TGTGCCAGCAGCTTGCGGGAGGGTGTTTCTGGCTACACCTTC
TRBD1	TRBV2	.	TRBJ2-5	15	CASIRGDSQEETQYF	TGTGCCAGCATTAGAGGGGACAGCCAGGAGGAGACCCAGTACTTC